This TCR beta chain was sequenced for a study of blood T cell repertoires in COVID-19. For the study at large: Acute and convalescent COVID-19 specimens originated in the United States, Italy and Spain.

Assay: immunoSEQ multiplex PCR; the TCRdb copy retains only in-frame clones and omits some. The sample lists roughly 69,000 clones, roughly 80% occurring once. Germline V gives CDR1 SGHNT, CDR2 YENEEA. The CDR3 covers 16 residues. V gave up 3 bases and J gave up 5 bases, with 18 bases separating them. V usage is TRBV11-3 and J usage is TRBJ2-3; D might be TRBD2 (5 bases). This TCR derives from a woman in her forties or fifties with acute or convalescent COVID-19. The specimen sequenced was peripheral blood. CDR3 nucleotide sequence: TGTGCCAGCAGCTTCGGAGGCGGACTTGCGGGAGATACGCAGTATTTT. As protein: CASSFGGGLAGDTQYF.